One sample yielded the 17 T cell receptor beta chains listed below, sequenced in a study of identical twins. TCRdb independently ran MiXCR on the 5' RACE reads; one entry per CDR3 protein. Among 600,000 to 850,000 distinct CDR3 sequences, 15% to 20% were seen once, and the ten largest hold under 15%. The same sample was also used in a study of T cells expressing NK-cell markers.

Sequencing was carried out using PBMCs. The receptors were sampled from a woman between 18 and 29 years old in good health.

The chain is built from TRBV18 and TRBJ1-4, with a tentative D call TRBD1 (6 bases). This CDR3 has 13 residues. The germline CDR1 and CDR2 sequences are KGHSH and LQKENI. Deletions cut 5 bases from V and 6 bases from J, with 10 bases between. The CDR3 sequence: CASSRGTYEKLFF. CDR3 in DNA: TGTGCCAGCTCAAGGGGGACCTATGAAAAACTGTTTTTT. The full variable domain, completed using reference TRBV18 and TRBJ1-4, is NAGVMQNPRHLVRRRGQEARLRCSPMKGHSHVYWYRQLPEEGLKFMVYLQKENIIDESGMPKERFSAEFPKEGPSILRIQQVVRGDSAAYFCASSRGTYEKLFFGSGTQLSVL.

The V gene is TRBV13, the J gene TRBJ1-3; D is unclear. Germline V lookup: CDR1 PRHDT, CDR2 FYEKMQ (reference sequence). The length of the CDR3 is 15 residues. V was cut by 5 bases and J by 4 bases, with 15 bases left in between. The CDR3 DNA sequence: TGTGCCAGCAGCCCAGTCACCTACTCCGGAAACACCATATATTTT. It codes for CASSPVTYSGNTIYF.

This clonotype was observed at least ten times. This chain uses TRBV20-1 with TRBJ2-3, with D possibly matching TRBD2 (6 bases). The ends were cut back, 5 bases at V and 2 bases at J, with 14 bases in the middle. Per germline, CDR1 DFQATT and CDR2 SNEGSKA (reference sequence). This CDR3 is built from 14 residues. For the CDR3, the DNA is TGCAGTGCTCAGGGACTTTCGTCCACAGATACGCAGTATTTT. Translation: CSAQGLSSTDTQYF.

The chain uses TRBV6-1 and TRBJ2-1, with D possibly matching TRBD2 (5 bases). The CDR3 is 14 amino acids. Germline lookup yields CDR1 MNHNS and CDR2 SASEGT. Trimming removed 4 bases from V and 8 bases from J, with 15 bases in between. CDR3 coding DNA: TGTGCCAGCAGTGCCACTAGTTTCCTCGATGAGCAGTTCTTC. This translates into CASSATSFLDEQFF.

This clonotype was found a few times. This chain joins TRBV6-1 and TRBJ2-1; D not certain. CDR3 length: 10 amino acids. From germline, CDR1 is MNHNS and CDR2 SASEGT. Trimming removed 4 bases at V and 9 bases at J, with 4 bases between. The CDR3 DNA reads TGTGCCAGCAGTGGTGGTGAGCAGTTCTTC. This gives the protein CASSGGEQFF.

This clonotype was seen more than once but under ten times. The V and J genes are TRBV29-1 and TRBJ1-1; D might be TRBD1 (5 bases). Germline CDR1 SQVTM, CDR2 ANQGSEA. V was shortened by 4 bases and J by 7 bases, with 22 bases between the two germline ends. The CDR3 has 15 residues. The CDR3 DNA sequence: TGCAGCGTTGGCGCCGAGCCGCGAGGTAGGGGTGAAGCTTTCTTT. Its translation: CSVGAEPRGRGEAFF. The variable domain in full, with the rest retrieved from reference TRBV29-1 and TRBJ1-1, is SAVISQKPSRDICQRGTSLTIQCQVDSQVTMMFWYRQQPGQSLTLIATANQGSEATYESGFVIDKFPISRPNLTFSTLTVSNMSPEDSSIYLCSVGAEPRGRGEAFFGQGTRLTVV.

This clonotype was recorded a few times. The gene calls are TRBV10-3 and TRBJ2-2; no clear D. With 0 bases removed from V and 0 bases from J, the gap between germline ends came to 5 bases. The V gene's germline CDR1 is ENHRY and CDR2 SYGVKD. CDR3 length: 15 residues. CDR3 DNA sequence: TGTGCCATCAGTGAGTCGGCCGCGAACACCGGGGAGCTGTTTTTT. This sequence encodes CAISESAANTGELFF.

The V and J genes are TRBV15 and TRBJ2-7; 8 bases agree with TRBD1. Germline V gene data show CDR1 as LNHNV and CDR2 as YYDKDF (reference sequence). The J segment lost 3 bases and the V segment lost 0 bases, leaving 13 bases of the junction unmatched. There are 18 residues in the CDR3. Here the CDR3 DNA reads TGTGCCACCAGCAGAGATCTCTGGGGGGAGGACAGGGTCTACGAGCAGTACTTC. The encoded protein is CATSRDLWGEDRVYEQYF. The complete variable domain, with remaining parts taken from reference TRBV15 and TRBJ2-7, reads DAMVIQNPRYQVTQFGKPVTLSCSQTLNHNVMYWYQQKSSQAPKLLFHYYDKDFNNEADTPDNFQSRRPNTSFCFLDIRSPGLGDTAMYLCATSRDLWGEDRVYEQYFGPGTRLTVT.

This clonotype was detected many times. The rearrangement joins TRBV6-1 to TRBJ2-1, with 11 positions matching TRBD1. V lost 5 bases to trimming and J lost 8 bases; unmatched junction nucleotides: 8. The germline CDR1 and CDR2 sequences are MNHNS and SASEGT. The CDR3 covers 15 residues. CDR3 amino acids: CASSRSGQGAYEQFF. The DNA of the CDR3 is TGTGCCAGCAGTCGGTCCGGACAGGGGGCCTATGAGCAGTTCTTC.

Only a few counts were recorded for this clonotype. The gene calls are TRBV15 and TRBJ2-5; 7 bases line up with TRBD2. The CDR3 totals 14 residues. Unmatched junction bases numbered 5, after V lost 2 bases and J lost 5 bases. In germline, CDR1 is LNHNV, CDR2 YYDKDF (reference sequence). The CDR3 loop is CATSRMDGRETQYF. The CDR3 coding sequence is TGTGCCACCAGCAGAATGGACGGGAGGGAGACCCAGTACTTC.

This clonotype occurred a few times. The V call is TRBV20-1, the J call TRBJ2-1; D possibly uses TRBD1 or TRBD2 (5 bases each). The germline gives CDR1 DFQATT, CDR2 SNEGSKA (reference sequence). V gave up 3 bases and J gave up 5 bases, with 11 bases separating them. The CDR3 sequence is 13 residues long. The CDR3 protein is CSASRGANNEQFF. The CDR3 region has the DNA TGCAGTGCTAGCCGAGGGGCCAACAATGAGCAGTTCTTC.

The chain couples TRBV20-1 to TRBJ2-3; tentative D call: TRBD2 (6 bases). This CDR3 contains 13 residues. Trimming left V 2 bases short and J 8 bases short, with 14 bases between. CDR1 is DFQATT, CDR2 SNEGSKA, per germline (reference sequence). The CDR3 DNA follows: TGCAGTGCTAGAACGGGGGTGTTAGTTACGCAGTATTTT. Translating it yields CSARTGVLVTQYF.

This chain uses TRBV21-1 with TRBJ1-1. TRBV21-1 is tagged as a pseudogene. The CDR3 runs 13 residues. This CDR3 reads CASSKRENTEAFF. DNA of the CDR3: TGTGCCAGCAGCAAAAGGGAGAACACTGAAGCTTTCTTT.

This clonotype has just a few counts. This chain links TRBV7-2 with TRBJ2-7, with TRBD2 matching 13 bases. Germline CDR1 is SGHTA and CDR2 is FQGNSA. Unmatched junction bases numbered 2, after V lost 0 bases and J lost 3 bases. The CDR3 consists of 16 residues. The CDR3 loop is CASSLAGTSGNYEQYF. DNA of the CDR3: TGTGCCAGCAGCTTAGCGGGGACTAGCGGGAACTACGAGCAGTACTTC.

This clonotype was observed a few times. The J gene is TRBJ2-1, the V gene TRBV27; maybe TRBD1 (5 bases). V was pared by 4 bases and J by 10 bases, with 11 bases between. The length of the CDR3 is 12 residues. Germline V CDR1 and CDR2: MNHEY, SMNVEV (reference sequence). CDR3 in amino acids: CASSSTAREQFF. In DNA form, the CDR3 reads TGTGCCAGCAGTTCGACAGCCCGGGAGCAGTTCTTC.

This clonotype was detected only a few times. The chain is built from TRBV7-9 and TRBJ2-7; 7 nucleotides match TRBD2. Germline-derived CDR1 and CDR2 are SEHNR and FQNEAQ (reference sequence). The CDR3 length is 14 residues. V lost 3 bases to trimming and J lost 3 bases; unmatched junction nucleotides: 5. The CDR3 region is CASSFPSGDYEQYF. CDR3 in DNA: TGTGCCAGCAGCTTCCCTAGCGGAGACTACGAGCAGTACTTC.

The chain combines TRBV7-3 with TRBJ2-1; 8 bases agree with TRBD2. This CDR3 spans 14 amino acids. Looked up from germline, CDR1 is SGHTA and CDR2 is FQGTGA. V gave up 8 bases and J gave up 4 bases; unmatched junction bases: 7. The CDR3 loop reads CASGLGGAYNEQFF. CDR3 coding DNA: TGTGCCAGCGGCCTCGGGGGGGCATACAATGAGCAGTTCTTC. Full variable domain (rest looked up from reference TRBV7-3 and TRBJ2-1): GAGVSQTPSNKVTEKGKYVELRCDPISGHTALYWYRQSLGQGPEFLIYFQGTGAADDSGLPNDRFFAVRPEGSVSTLKIQRTERGDSAVYLCASGLGGAYNEQFFGPGTRLTVL.